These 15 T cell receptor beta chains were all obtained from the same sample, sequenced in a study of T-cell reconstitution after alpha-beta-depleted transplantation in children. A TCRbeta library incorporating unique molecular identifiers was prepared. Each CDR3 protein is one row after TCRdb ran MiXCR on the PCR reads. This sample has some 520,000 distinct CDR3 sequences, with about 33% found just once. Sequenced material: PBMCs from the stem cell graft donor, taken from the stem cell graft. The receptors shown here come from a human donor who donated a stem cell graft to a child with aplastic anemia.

The CDR3 protein is CASSFGPVIGERSYTF. In DNA form, the CDR3 reads TGTGCCAGCAGCTTCGGCCCAGTAATCGGGGAAAGGAGCTACACCTTC. The chain employs TRBV5-5 and TRBJ1-2; D gene uncertain. In germline, CDR1 is SGHKS, CDR2 YYEKEE (reference sequence). V shed 2 bases and J shed 9 bases, with 23 bases lying between them. CDR3 size: 16 residues.

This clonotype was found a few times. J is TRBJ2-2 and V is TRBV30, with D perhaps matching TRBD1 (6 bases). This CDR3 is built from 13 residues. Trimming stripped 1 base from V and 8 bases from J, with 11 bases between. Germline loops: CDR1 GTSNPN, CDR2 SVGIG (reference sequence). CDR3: CAWSARTAGELFF. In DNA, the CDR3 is TGTGCCTGGAGTGCCCGGACAGCTGGGGAGCTGTTTTTT.

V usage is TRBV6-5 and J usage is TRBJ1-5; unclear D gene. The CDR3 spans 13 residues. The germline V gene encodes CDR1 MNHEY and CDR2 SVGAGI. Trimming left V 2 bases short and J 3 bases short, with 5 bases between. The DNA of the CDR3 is TGTGCCAGCAGTTACGGCTACAATCAGCCCCAGCATTTT. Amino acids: CASSYGYNQPQHF.

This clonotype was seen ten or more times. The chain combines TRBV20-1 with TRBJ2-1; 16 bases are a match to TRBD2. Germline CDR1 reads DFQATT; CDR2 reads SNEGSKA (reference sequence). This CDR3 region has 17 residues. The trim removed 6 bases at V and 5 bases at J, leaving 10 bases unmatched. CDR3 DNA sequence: TGCAGTGCCCGGGGACTAGCGGGAGGGCCTGAAAACAATGAGCAGTTCTTC. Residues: CSARGLAGGPENNEQFF.

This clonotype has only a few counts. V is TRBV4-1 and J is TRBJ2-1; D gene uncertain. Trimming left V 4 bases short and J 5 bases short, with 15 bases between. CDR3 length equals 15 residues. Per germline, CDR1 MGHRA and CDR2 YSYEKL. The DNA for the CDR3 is TGCGCCAGCAGCCTGATGGGGTCGGCCAACAATGAGCAGTTCTTC. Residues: CASSLMGSANNEQFF.

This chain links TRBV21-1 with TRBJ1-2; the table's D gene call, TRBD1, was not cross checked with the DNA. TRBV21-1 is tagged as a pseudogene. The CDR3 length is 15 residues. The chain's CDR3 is CASKTGPPARYGYTF. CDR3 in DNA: TGTGCCAGCAAGACGGGTCCACCGGCGCGTTATGGCTACACCTTC.

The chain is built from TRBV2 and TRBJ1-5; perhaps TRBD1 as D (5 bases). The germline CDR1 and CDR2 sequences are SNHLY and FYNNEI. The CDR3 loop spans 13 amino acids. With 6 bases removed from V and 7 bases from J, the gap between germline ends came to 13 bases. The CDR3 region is CASRFGDRQPQHF. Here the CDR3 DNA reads TGTGCCAGCAGGTTCGGGGACCGACAGCCCCAGCATTTT.

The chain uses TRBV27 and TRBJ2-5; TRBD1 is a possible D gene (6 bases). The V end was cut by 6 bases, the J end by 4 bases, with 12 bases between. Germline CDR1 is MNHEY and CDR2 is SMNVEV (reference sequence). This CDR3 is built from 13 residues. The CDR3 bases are TGTGCCAGCAGCTTTATCAGGGGAGAGACCCAGTACTTC. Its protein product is CASSFIRGETQYF.

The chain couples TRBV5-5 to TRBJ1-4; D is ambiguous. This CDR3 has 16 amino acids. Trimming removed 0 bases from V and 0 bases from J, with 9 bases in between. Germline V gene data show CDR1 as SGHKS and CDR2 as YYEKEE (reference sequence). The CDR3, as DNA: TGTGCCAGCAGCTTGGATCTGGGGACAACTAATGAAAAACTGTTTTTT. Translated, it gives CASSLDLGTTNEKLFF.

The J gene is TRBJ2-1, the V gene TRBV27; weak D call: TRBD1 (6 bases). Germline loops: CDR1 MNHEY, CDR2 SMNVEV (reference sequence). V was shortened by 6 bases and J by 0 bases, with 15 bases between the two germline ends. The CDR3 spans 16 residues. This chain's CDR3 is CASRGARGYSYNEQFF. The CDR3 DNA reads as TGTGCCAGCAGGGGGGCCAGGGGTTACTCCTACAATGAGCAGTTCTTC.

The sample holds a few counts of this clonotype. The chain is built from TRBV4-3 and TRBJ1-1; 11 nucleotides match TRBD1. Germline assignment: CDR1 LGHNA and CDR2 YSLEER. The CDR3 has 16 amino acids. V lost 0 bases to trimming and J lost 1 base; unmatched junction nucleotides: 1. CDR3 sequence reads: CASSQDGQGANTEAFF. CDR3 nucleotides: TGCGCCAGCAGCCAAGATGGACAGGGGGCGAACACTGAAGCTTTCTTT.

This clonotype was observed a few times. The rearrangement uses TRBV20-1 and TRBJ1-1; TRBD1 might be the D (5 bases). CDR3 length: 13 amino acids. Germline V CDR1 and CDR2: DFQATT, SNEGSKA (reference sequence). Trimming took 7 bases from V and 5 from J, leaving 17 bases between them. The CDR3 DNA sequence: TGCAGTGGTTCGCTGGGGCGAAGTACTGAAGCTTTCTTT. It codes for CSGSLGRSTEAFF.

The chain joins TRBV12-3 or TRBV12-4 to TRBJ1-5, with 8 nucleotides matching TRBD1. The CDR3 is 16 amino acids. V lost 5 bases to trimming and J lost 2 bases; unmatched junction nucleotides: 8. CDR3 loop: CASSPGTDRGNQPQHF. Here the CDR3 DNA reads TGTGCCAGCAGTCCCGGTACGGACAGGGGCAATCAGCCCCAGCATTTT.

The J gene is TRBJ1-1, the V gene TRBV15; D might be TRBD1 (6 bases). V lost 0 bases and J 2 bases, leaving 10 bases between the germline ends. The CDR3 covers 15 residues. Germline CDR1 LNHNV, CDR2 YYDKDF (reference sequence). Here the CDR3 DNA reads TGTGCCACCAGCAGAGAATTCGGGACAAACACTGAAGCTTTCTTT. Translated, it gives CATSREFGTNTEAFF.

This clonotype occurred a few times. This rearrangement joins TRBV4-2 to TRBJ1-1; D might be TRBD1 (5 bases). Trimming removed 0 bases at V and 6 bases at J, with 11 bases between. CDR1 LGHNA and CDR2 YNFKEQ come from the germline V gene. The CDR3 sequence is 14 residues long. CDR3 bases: TGTGCCAGCAGCCAAGAAAGGGGTGTCCCTGAAGCTTTCTTT. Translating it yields CASSQERGVPEAFF.